The entry below gives a single TCR beta chain sequence along with its context. Time point given: blood 2 weeks post-SBRT. The treatment here: 15 Gy SBRT to primary tumor, nephrectomy 4 weeks later. The V end was cut by 7 bases, the J end by 8 bases, with 15 bases between. Looked up from germline, CDR1 is SNHLY and CDR2 is FYNNEI. The CDR3 totals 13 residues. Profiled with immunoSEQ multiplex PCR; TCRdb holds only in-frame clones, not every one. The table includes roughly 130,000 clones, 70% to 90% detected once. This sample is drawn from a study of radiation and T cells in renal cell carcinoma. V gene TRBV2 combines with J gene TRBJ2-1, with D tentatively TRBD1 or TRBD2 (6 bases each). The source of this sequence is an older woman with renal cell carcinoma. This sample comprised blood, obtained from a patient whose treatment included radiotherapy and nephrectomy. As DNA, the CDR3 is TGTGCCAGCAAGGGGGGTCGGAAGGATGAGCAGTTCTTC. This encodes CASKGGRKDEQFF.